Below, 7 T cell receptor beta chains from the same sample are listed, as sequenced in a study of T cell responses to AZD1222 COVID-19 vaccine. Clones were read by immunoSEQ multiplex PCR, and TCRdb kept only the in-frame ones, dropping some. The table shows 150,000 or so clones, with approximately 91% occurring only once. Sequenced here: peripheral blood, sampled 28 days after the second AZD1222 dose. The receptors come from an adult who received the AZD1222 COVID-19 vaccine.

The V call is TRBV2, the J call TRBJ1-2; no clear D gene. The V end lost 7 bases, the J end lost 7 bases, and 16 bases lay between the germline ends. The CDR3 length is 13 residues. The V gene's germline CDR1 is SNHLY and CDR2 FYNNEI. CDR3 residues: CASTEEAYLGYTF. In nucleotides, the CDR3 is TGTGCCAGCACGGAGGAGGCCTACCTTGGCTACACCTTC.

There are a few counts of this clone. V and J are TRBV6-4 and TRBJ2-1, with 10 positions matching TRBD2. V shed 2 bases, J shed 5 bases, and the junction held 3 bases outside the gene matches. The CDR3 runs 15 residues. Germline lookup yields CDR1 MRHNA and CDR2 SNTAGT. CDR3 nucleotides: TGTGCCAGCAGTGACCTAGCGGGAGCCGACAATGAGCAGTTCTTC. Protein sequence: CASSDLAGADNEQFF.

This chain joins TRBV29-1 and TRBJ2-5; D is perhaps TRBD1 (6 bases). Trimming cost V 6 bases and J 4 bases, with 27 bases left between them. The CDR3 covers 17 residues. Germline lookup yields CDR1 SQVTM and CDR2 ANQGSEA. The CDR3 nucleotides are TGCAGCGTCGAGAGACATTCGGGACACAGAGGGGCAGAGACCCAGTACTTC. Amino acid sequence: CSVERHSGHRGAETQYF.

The V gene is TRBV7-2, the J gene TRBJ2-5, with 8 positions matching TRBD1. Germline V CDR1 and CDR2: SGHTA, FQGNSA. The CDR3 totals 15 residues. V gave up 5 bases and J gave up 7 bases; unmatched junction bases: 12. The CDR3 is CASSIYRQGYGTQYF. The CDR3 DNA reads TGTGCCAGCAGCATCTACAGACAGGGGTACGGGACCCAGTACTTC.

The V call is TRBV9, the J call TRBJ1-2; tentatively, D is TRBD1 (6 bases). The V gene lost 3 bases and the J gene lost 2 bases, with 11 bases spanning the gap. The CDR3 sequence is 14 residues long. Germline V lookup: CDR1 SGDLS, CDR2 YYNGEE. CDR3 loop: CASSADQGNYGYTF. The DNA for the CDR3 is TGTGCCAGCAGCGCGGATCAGGGGAACTATGGCTACACCTTC.

The J gene is TRBJ2-1, the V gene TRBV6-1; 8 positions match TRBD2. CDR1 is MNHNS and CDR2 is SASEGT in the germline V gene. The junction had 10 bases not matched to a gene; V was cut back by 2 bases and J by 4 bases. This CDR3 region has 17 residues. The CDR3 loop is CASSEYEAGVGYNEQFF. The DNA of the CDR3 is TGTGCCAGCAGTGAATATGAAGCGGGGGTCGGGTACAATGAGCAGTTCTTC.

CDR3 sequence reads: CATSTGTGVGEQYF. CDR3 bases: TGTGCCACCAGCACCGGGACAGGCGTTGGCGAGCAGTACTTC. The chain uses TRBV15 and TRBJ2-7; TRBD1 aligns across 8 bases. The CDR3 extends over 14 amino acids. V was clipped by 4 bases and J by 6 bases; unmatched bases: 8. Germline-derived CDR1 and CDR2 are LNHNV and YYDKDF (reference sequence).